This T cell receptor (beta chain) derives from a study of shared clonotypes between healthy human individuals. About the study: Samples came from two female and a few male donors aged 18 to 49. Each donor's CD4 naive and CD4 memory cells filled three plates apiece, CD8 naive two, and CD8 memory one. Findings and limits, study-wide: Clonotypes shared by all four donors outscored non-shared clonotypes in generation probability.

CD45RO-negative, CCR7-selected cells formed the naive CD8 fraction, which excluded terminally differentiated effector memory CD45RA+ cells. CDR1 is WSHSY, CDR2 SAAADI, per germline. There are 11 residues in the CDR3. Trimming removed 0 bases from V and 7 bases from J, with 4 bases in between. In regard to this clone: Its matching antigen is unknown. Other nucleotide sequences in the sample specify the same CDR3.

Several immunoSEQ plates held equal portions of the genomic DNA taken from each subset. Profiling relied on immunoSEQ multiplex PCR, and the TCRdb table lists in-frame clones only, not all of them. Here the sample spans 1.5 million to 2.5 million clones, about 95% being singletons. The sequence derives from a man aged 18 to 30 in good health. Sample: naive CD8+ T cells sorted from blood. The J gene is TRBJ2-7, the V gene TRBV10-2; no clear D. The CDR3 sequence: CASSESFEQYF. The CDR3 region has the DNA TGCGCCAGCAGTGAGTCGTTTGAGCAGTACTTC.